What follows is one TCR beta chain and its context. Its antigen is undetermined. The data originate from a study of cytomegalovirus exposure and HLA in healthy donors. Regarding the study as a whole: TCR clusters originating in the first cohort tended to co-occur in the roughly 110 validation repertoires, according to a later analysis. Cytomegalovirus-associated status was assigned to about 180 TCR beta chains. Using the classifier, cytomegalovirus status was reportedly diagnosed with high specificity and sensitivity.

Profiled with immunoSEQ multiplex PCR; TCRdb holds only in-frame clones, not every one. The table includes a few hundred thousand clones, about 90% detected once. Germline V gene lookup returns CDR1 SGHNT and CDR2 YYREEE (reference sequence). Trimming removed 3 bases from V and 8 bases from J; junction bases left unmatched: 11. This CDR3 region has 15 residues. The sequence derives from a man between 18 and 29 years old in good health and CMV-seropositive. Material: PBMCs. The V and J genes are TRBV5-4 and TRBJ1-2, with 9 bases matching TRBD1. The DNA for the CDR3 is TGTGCCAGCAGCTCGGGACAGGGAAGTTTCTGGGGCTACACCTTC. This encodes CASSSGQGSFWGYTF.